The rows below give T cell receptor beta chains drawn from one sample of a study of Ad26.COV2.S vaccination and SARS-CoV-2 variants. Sequenced by immunoSEQ multiplex PCR; TCRdb stores in-frame clones only, minus some. The data show tens of thousands of clones, with 65% to 90% seen just once and roughly half held by the top ten. The sequenced sample was peripheral blood, obtained after recovery from COVID-19. These receptors originate from a human donor who had recovered from COVID-19. Both conserved end residues are part of each CDR3. Each record gives: D gene, clone size, J gene, V gene, CDR3 DNA, CDR3 protein. The D gene is left open where the match is weak. Not all rows give a size; the values are once, few, many and, for expanded clones, a class.

d_gene: -; abundance: -; j_gene: TRBJ1-2; v_gene: TRBV21-1; CDR3nt: TGTGCCAGCAGCAAAGAGTCGAACTCGGCGGACAGGGGGAACTATGGCTACACCTTC; CDR3aa: CASSKESNSADRGNYGYTF
d_gene: TRBD1; abundance: -; j_gene: TRBJ1-1; v_gene: TRBV30; CDR3nt: TGTGCCTGGAGTGTACGTCGGGACAGGGTATTTGAAGCTTTCTTT; CDR3aa: CAWSVRRDRVFEAFF
d_gene: -; abundance: -; j_gene: TRBJ2-1; v_gene: TRBV9; CDR3nt: TGTGCCAGCAGCGTACCACCCGTCTCGGGGGCCCACTCCTACAATGAGCAGTTCTTC; CDR3aa: CASSVPPVSGAHSYNEQFF
d_gene: -; abundance: few; j_gene: TRBJ1-6; v_gene: TRBV6-6; CDR3nt: TGTGCCAGCACACAGGCAAATTCACCCCTCCACTTT; CDR3aa: CASTQANSPLHF
d_gene: TRBD2; abundance: -; j_gene: TRBJ2-7; v_gene: TRBV2; CDR3nt: TGTGCCAGCAGTTCACTAGGGACTAGCGGGAACGGGCAGTACTTC; CDR3aa: CASSSLGTSGNGQYF
d_gene: -; abundance: -; j_gene: TRBJ2-1; v_gene: TRBV9; CDR3nt: TGTGCCAGCAGCGTCGCGAGCGACCCCTACAATGAGCAGTTCTTC; CDR3aa: CASSVASDPYNEQFF
d_gene: -; abundance: -; j_gene: TRBJ1-1; v_gene: TRBV7-9; CDR3nt: TGTGCCAGCAGCTTATTTAGCACCCCGGACACTGAAGCTTTCTTT; CDR3aa: CASSLFSTPDTEAFF
d_gene: -; abundance: few; j_gene: TRBJ1-5; v_gene: TRBV2; CDR3nt: TGTGCCAGTAACGAGGAGGCGTATCAGCCCCAGCATTTT; CDR3aa: CASNEEAYQPQHF
d_gene: -; abundance: -; j_gene: TRBJ1-2; v_gene: TRBV6-5; CDR3nt: TGTGCCAGCAGACCCGACAGTGCGTATGGCTACACCTTC; CDR3aa: CASRPDSAYGYTF
d_gene: TRBD1; abundance: -; j_gene: TRBJ1-1; v_gene: TRBV3-1/TRBV3-2; CDR3nt: TGTGCCTCCAGGGATACAGGGGGCACTGAAGCTTTCTTT; CDR3aa: CASRDTGGTEAFF
d_gene: -; abundance: few; j_gene: TRBJ2-7; v_gene: TRBV3-1/TRBV3-2; CDR3nt: TGTGCCAGCAGCCAAGCAGAAAGCGGAGCCTACGAGCAGTACTTC; CDR3aa: CASSQAESGAYEQYF
d_gene: TRBD1; abundance: -; j_gene: TRBJ1-5; v_gene: TRBV11-2; CDR3nt: TGTGCCAGCAGCTTAGGCGACAGGGCGGGCCAGCCCCAGCATTTT; CDR3aa: CASSLGDRAGQPQHF
d_gene: -; abundance: -; j_gene: TRBJ2-3; v_gene: TRBV3-1/TRBV3-2; CDR3nt: TGTGCCAGCAGCCAAGACCAAAGCACCTCTAGCACAGATACGCAGTATTTT; CDR3aa: CASSQDQSTSSTDTQYF
d_gene: -; abundance: -; j_gene: TRBJ1-2; v_gene: TRBV7-8; CDR3nt: TGTGCCAGCAGCTTAGCGCTCCAGAACTATGGCTACACCTTC; CDR3aa: CASSLALQNYGYTF
d_gene: -; abundance: -; j_gene: TRBJ2-3; v_gene: TRBV5-1; CDR3nt: TGCGCCAGCAGCTTGCTTGGGGCAGAGCGTACAGATACGCAGTATTTT; CDR3aa: CASSLLGAERTDTQYF
d_gene: TRBD2; abundance: once; j_gene: TRBJ2-1; v_gene: TRBV5-1; CDR3nt: TGCGCCAGCAGCTGGGGGCTAGCGGGAGTCTACAATGAGCAGTTCTTC; CDR3aa: CASSWGLAGVYNEQFF
d_gene: -; abundance: -; j_gene: TRBJ1-1; v_gene: TRBV5-1; CDR3nt: TGCGCCAGCAGCTCCGTGACAGCCATGAACACTGAAGCTTTCTTT; CDR3aa: CASSSVTAMNTEAFF
d_gene: -; abundance: -; j_gene: TRBJ2-3; v_gene: TRBV27; CDR3nt: TGTGCCAGCAGTTTATCGGGTGGGGGAGATACGCAGTATTTT; CDR3aa: CASSLSGGGDTQYF
d_gene: -; abundance: few; j_gene: TRBJ2-2; v_gene: TRBV3-1/TRBV3-2; CDR3nt: TGTGCCAGCAGCCCTCCGGACTTCCCAGACACCGGGGAGCTGTTTTTT; CDR3aa: CASSPPDFPDTGELFF
d_gene: TRBD1; abundance: -; j_gene: TRBJ1-1; v_gene: TRBV12-5; CDR3nt: TGTGCTAGTGGCACAAGGACAGGGTTGAACACTGAAGCTTTCTTT; CDR3aa: CASGTRTGLNTEAFF
d_gene: -; abundance: -; j_gene: TRBJ1-2; v_gene: TRBV11-2; CDR3nt: TGTGCCAGCAGCTTAGGACTTAACTATGGCTACACCTTC; CDR3aa: CASSLGLNYGYTF
d_gene: -; abundance: -; j_gene: TRBJ1-2; v_gene: TRBV27; CDR3nt: TGTGCCACCTCACGGGGGACTAACTATGGCTACACCTTC; CDR3aa: CATSRGTNYGYTF
d_gene: -; abundance: -; j_gene: TRBJ1-1; v_gene: TRBV11-2; CDR3nt: TGTGCCAGCAGCTCACCCGGACGACAGGACACTGAAGCTTTCTTT; CDR3aa: CASSSPGRQDTEAFF
d_gene: -; abundance: few; j_gene: TRBJ1-1; v_gene: TRBV5-6; CDR3nt: TGTGCCAGCAGCTTGGCCCCGGGGAACACTGAAGCTTTCTTT; CDR3aa: CASSLAPGNTEAFF
d_gene: TRBD1; abundance: -; j_gene: TRBJ2-2; v_gene: TRBV19; CDR3nt: TGTGCCAGTAGGCCCAGGGGGCACACCGGGGAGCTGTTTTTT; CDR3aa: CASRPRGHTGELFF
d_gene: -; abundance: -; j_gene: TRBJ1-2; v_gene: TRBV9; CDR3nt: TGTGCCAGCAGCGTAGACCCCTATGGCTACACCTTC; CDR3aa: CASSVDPYGYTF
d_gene: -; abundance: -; j_gene: TRBJ2-2; v_gene: TRBV30; CDR3nt: TGTGCCTGGGGGTCGGTCACCGGGGAGCTGTTTTTT; CDR3aa: CAWGSVTGELFF
d_gene: -; abundance: few; j_gene: TRBJ1-1; v_gene: TRBV2; CDR3nt: TGTGCCAGCAGAGGGTATACTGAAGCTTTCTTT; CDR3aa: CASRGYTEAFF
d_gene: TRBD2; abundance: -; j_gene: TRBJ2-1; v_gene: TRBV5-1; CDR3nt: TGCGCCAGCAGCGCCACCCTAGCGGGAGAGTACAATGAGCAGTTCTTC; CDR3aa: CASSATLAGEYNEQFF
d_gene: TRBD2; abundance: -; j_gene: TRBJ2-1; v_gene: TRBV28; CDR3nt: TGTGCCAGCAGTGAAACACCCGGGACTAGCGGGCAAGGTGGGCAGTTCTTC; CDR3aa: CASSETPGTSGQGGQFF
d_gene: -; abundance: -; j_gene: TRBJ2-1; v_gene: TRBV30; CDR3nt: TGTGCCTGGAGTTCCCTACAGGGGAGGTATAATGAGCAGTTCTTC; CDR3aa: CAWSSLQGRYNEQFF
d_gene: TRBD1; abundance: -; j_gene: TRBJ1-1; v_gene: TRBV6-5; CDR3nt: TGTGCCAGCCGGGACAGGGACGAAGCTTTCTTT; CDR3aa: CASRDRDEAFF
d_gene: -; abundance: -; j_gene: TRBJ1-4; v_gene: TRBV25-1; CDR3nt: TGTGCCAGCAGTGAAATGGCAGGGCGTGAAAAACTGTTTTTT; CDR3aa: CASSEMAGREKLFF
d_gene: -; abundance: -; j_gene: TRBJ2-7; v_gene: TRBV6-5; CDR3nt: TGTGCCAGCAGTTACCGGGCAGGGGTAGGGGAGCAGTACTTC; CDR3aa: CASSYRAGVGEQYF
d_gene: -; abundance: -; j_gene: TRBJ2-3; v_gene: TRBV6-1; CDR3nt: TGTGCCAGCAGTGAAGGGGGGCTAATTTATAGCACAGATACGCAGTATTTT; CDR3aa: CASSEGGLIYSTDTQYF
d_gene: TRBD2; abundance: -; j_gene: TRBJ2-7; v_gene: TRBV5-1; CDR3nt: TGCGCCAGCAGCTTAGTTTCCAGCGGGAGTTTTTCCGAGCAGTACTTC; CDR3aa: CASSLVSSGSFSEQYF
d_gene: TRBD2; abundance: -; j_gene: TRBJ2-1; v_gene: TRBV9; CDR3nt: TGTGCCAGCAGCGCCAGGGGACTAGCGGGAGGCCGGGATGAGCAGTTCTTC; CDR3aa: CASSARGLAGGRDEQFF
d_gene: -; abundance: -; j_gene: TRBJ1-1; v_gene: TRBV6-5; CDR3nt: TGTGCCATCGAATGGGGGAACACTGAAGCTTTCTTT; CDR3aa: CAIEWGNTEAFF
d_gene: TRBD2; abundance: once; j_gene: TRBJ2-7; v_gene: TRBV11-1; CDR3nt: TGTGCCAGCAGCCCTACAATAGCGGGAGGGGCCTACGAGCAGTACTTC; CDR3aa: CASSPTIAGGAYEQYF
d_gene: TRBD1; abundance: -; j_gene: TRBJ2-5; v_gene: TRBV10-1; CDR3nt: TGCGCCAGCAGCCCCGCGGGGACAGGACAAGAGACCCAGTACTTC; CDR3aa: CASSPAGTGQETQYF
d_gene: -; abundance: -; j_gene: TRBJ1-5; v_gene: TRBV3-1/TRBV3-2; CDR3nt: TGTGCCAGCAGCCTGACGCAGGGTCAGCCCCAGCATTTT; CDR3aa: CASSLTQGQPQHF
d_gene: -; abundance: -; j_gene: TRBJ1-2; v_gene: TRBV6-6; CDR3nt: TGTGCCAGCAGTTACTCCCAGGGAGAGGGGAATGGCTACACCTTC; CDR3aa: CASSYSQGEGNGYTF
d_gene: -; abundance: -; j_gene: TRBJ2-3; v_gene: TRBV28; CDR3nt: TGTGCCAGCAGGCTAGGGGGAGCCCTTGAGACAGATACGCAGTATTTT; CDR3aa: CASRLGGALETDTQYF
d_gene: -; abundance: -; j_gene: TRBJ1-1; v_gene: TRBV30; CDR3nt: TGTGCCTGGAGCGGGGGGGCTGAAGCTTTCTTT; CDR3aa: CAWSGGAEAFF
d_gene: TRBD1; abundance: -; j_gene: TRBJ1-4; v_gene: TRBV6-5; CDR3nt: TGTGCCAGCAGTTACGGTCAGGGGGCGCCCAATGAAAAACTGTTTTTT; CDR3aa: CASSYGQGAPNEKLFF
d_gene: -; abundance: -; j_gene: TRBJ2-4; v_gene: TRBV6-1; CDR3nt: TGTGCCAGCAGTGAAAGAGGGGTGCAGGCTAAAAACATTCAGTACTTC; CDR3aa: CASSERGVQAKNIQYF
d_gene: TRBD1; abundance: few; j_gene: TRBJ2-7; v_gene: TRBV7-9; CDR3nt: TGTGCCAGCGGGCGGACAGGGAACCCATCCGAGCAGTACTTC; CDR3aa: CASGRTGNPSEQYF
d_gene: -; abundance: -; j_gene: TRBJ2-3; v_gene: TRBV7-9; CDR3nt: TGTGCCAGCAGCTCGGGGGTGACAGGTAGCACAGATACGCAGTATTTT; CDR3aa: CASSSGVTGSTDTQYF
d_gene: -; abundance: -; j_gene: TRBJ1-2; v_gene: TRBV6-2/TRBV6-3; CDR3nt: TGTGCCAGCAGTTACCCAGATCATGGGGGCTATGGCTACACCTTC; CDR3aa: CASSYPDHGGYGYTF
d_gene: TRBD2; abundance: -; j_gene: TRBJ2-1; v_gene: TRBV6-5; CDR3nt: TGTGCCAGCATCCTGGGGAGGGTCGAGGTCGATGAGCAGTTCTTC; CDR3aa: CASILGRVEVDEQFF
d_gene: -; abundance: -; j_gene: TRBJ1-6; v_gene: TRBV10-3; CDR3nt: TGTGCCATCAGTGAGTCGCGGGCAGGGATTTCACCCCTCCACTTT; CDR3aa: CAISESRAGISPLHF
d_gene: TRBD1; abundance: once; j_gene: TRBJ2-7; v_gene: TRBV28; CDR3nt: TGTGCCAGCAGTCCTTCCTCCCCCCGGCGGACAGGGGAAACCTACGAGCAGTACTTC; CDR3aa: CASSPSSPRRTGETYEQYF
d_gene: -; abundance: -; j_gene: TRBJ1-5; v_gene: TRBV6-1; CDR3nt: TGTGCCAGCAGTGAAGCGCTGCGGAGGGGGTACCAGCCCCAGCATTTT; CDR3aa: CASSEALRRGYQPQHF